The 23 T cell receptor beta chains below come from one sample, sequenced in a study of CD8+ T cells in alopecia areata (dated by TCRdb to 2017 to 2018). The library was made by the immunoSEQ multiplex PCR assay. RNA was extracted from all samples and reverse transcribed into cDNA as template for TCR sequencing. Not all clones reach the TCRdb copy of this immuneACCESS table, which keeps in-frame sequences only. Checked studies attribute under half of the gap to unresolved V genes and leave the rest unexplained. This sample holds tens of thousands of clones; about half were observed only once. The ten largest account for 20% of the sample. The treatment or condition tag for this specimen amounts to: oral pan-JAK inhibitor, 5-10 mg twice daily. The sequencing here drew on CD8+ T cells sorted from blood, taken at approximately week 37, from a patient treated with tofacitinib. These receptors came from a human donor with alopecia areata.

This chain joins TRBV9 and TRBJ2-1, with D hard to call. The CDR3 contains 13 residues. Trimming removed 4 bases from V and 5 bases from J, with 10 bases in between. Germline V gene data show CDR1 as SGDLS and CDR2 as YYNGEE. The chain's CDR3 is CASSQVPHNEQFF. The CDR3 DNA sequence: TGTGCCAGCAGCCAGGTTCCCCACAATGAGCAGTTCTTC.

This clone has a handful of counts. The rearrangement uses TRBV29-1 and TRBJ2-5, with TRBD2 identical over 7 bases. The length of the CDR3 is 14 residues. Germline V gene data show CDR1 as SQVTM and CDR2 as ANQGSEA. The trim removed 7 bases at V and 1 base at J, leaving 9 bases unmatched. The CDR3 is CSAGSSGRQETQYF. The CDR3 DNA sequence: TGCAGCGCTGGCTCTAGCGGCCGCCAAGAGACCCAGTACTTC. Looking up the rest from reference TRBV29-1 and TRBJ2-5 gives the full variable domain: SAVISQKPSRDICQRGTSLTIQCQVDSQVTMMFWYRQQPGQSLTLIATANQGSEATYESGFVIDKFPISRPNLTFSTLTVSNMSPEDSSIYLCSAGSSGRQETQYFGPGTRLLVL.

J is TRBJ1-2 and V is TRBV30; D not resolved. The CDR3 runs to 14 residues. CDR1 and CDR2 (germline): GTSNPN, SVGIG (reference sequence). V lost 2 bases, J lost 1 base, and 11 bases lay in between. The CDR3 sequence is CAWSNRIRNYGYTF. CDR3 DNA: TGTGCCTGGAGTAATAGGATACGTAACTATGGCTACACCTTC.

This chain joins TRBV29-1 and TRBJ2-2; TRBD2 matches at 8 bases. V was clipped by 7 bases and J by 5 bases; unmatched bases: 3. CDR3 size: 12 residues. CDR1 and CDR2 (germline): SQVTM, ANQGSEA. The CDR3 sequence: CSGTGGTGELFF. The CDR3 DNA reads as TGCAGCGGAACGGGGGGGACCGGGGAGCTGTTTTTT.

V gene TRBV27 combines with J gene TRBJ2-7; D tentatively reads TRBD1 or TRBD2 (6 bases each). Germline loops: CDR1 MNHEY, CDR2 SMNVEV (reference sequence). The ends were cut back, 4 bases at V and 5 bases at J, with 15 bases in the middle. This CDR3 has 14 residues. The CDR3 protein is CASSSASGANEQYF. CDR3 DNA: TGTGCCAGCAGTTCCGCCTCGGGGGCCAACGAGCAGTACTTC.

This clone appeared a few times. The chain recombines TRBV11-2 with TRBJ2-1; D remains unclear. Per the germline V gene, CDR1 is SGHAT and CDR2 is FQNNGV. The CDR3 totals 16 residues. V was cut by 0 bases and J by 2 bases, with 11 bases left in between. The CDR3 here is CASSLDYADAYNEQFF. CDR3 coding DNA: TGTGCCAGCAGCTTAGATTACGCGGACGCCTACAATGAGCAGTTCTTC. The full variable domain, rest sourced from reference TRBV11-2 and TRBJ2-1, is EAGVAQSPRYKIIEKRQSVAFWCNPISGHATLYWYQQILGQGPKLLIQFQNNGVVDDSQLPKDRFSAERLKGVDSTLKIQPAKLEDSAVYLCASSLDYADAYNEQFFGPGTRLTVL.

The chain couples TRBV13 to TRBJ1-1, with TRBD1 as a possible D gene (6 bases). Germline V gives CDR1 PRHDT, CDR2 FYEKMQ (reference sequence). The CDR3 extends over 17 amino acids. The V end lost 2 bases, the J end lost 0 bases, and 16 bases lay between the germline ends. In DNA, the CDR3 is TGTGCCAGCAGCTTATCCAGGGGACCCACGATGAACACTGAAGCTTTCTTT. Its translation is CASSLSRGPTMNTEAFF.

The chain employs TRBV2 and TRBJ2-2, with D uncertain. CDR1 SNHLY and CDR2 FYNNEI come from the germline V gene. The CDR3 totals 17 residues. V lost 5 bases and J 2 bases, leaving 18 bases between the germline ends. The CDR3 loop is CASSFRPRNYNTGELFF. The CDR3, as DNA: TGTGCCAGCAGTTTCAGACCGAGAAACTACAACACCGGGGAGCTGTTTTTT.

The table lists this clone with a few counts. The V gene is TRBV29-1, the J gene TRBJ1-1, with D tentatively TRBD1 (6 bases). V lost 6 bases and J 2 bases, leaving 13 bases between the germline ends. The CDR3 is 13 residues long. Germline-derived CDR1 and CDR2 are SQVTM and ANQGSEA. The CDR3 loop is CSVSGAGNTEAFF. The CDR3 nucleotides read TGCAGCGTGTCAGGGGCGGGTAACACTGAAGCTTTCTTT.

V gene TRBV5-1 combines with J gene TRBJ2-3; 8 bases line up with TRBD2. Trimming took 1 base from V and 6 from J; bases not matched to a gene: 4. The germline V gene has CDR1 SGHRS and CDR2 YFSETQ. The CDR3 runs to 14 residues. This CDR3 reads CASSLTGGPDTQYF. CDR3 in DNA: TGCGCCAGCAGCTTGACGGGAGGGCCTGATACGCAGTATTTT.

This clone occurred a few times. The gene calls are TRBV27 and TRBJ2-7; D might be TRBD2 (5 bases). The germline V gene has CDR1 MNHEY and CDR2 SMNVEV (reference sequence). The CDR3 spans 13 residues. V was clipped by 3 bases and J by 3 bases, with 9 bases between them. The CDR3 nucleotides are TGTGCCAGCAGTTTCGGGGAAAACTACGAGCAGTACTTC. Protein product: CASSFGENYEQYF.

A note on this clone: The identical CDR3 is also encoded by other nucleotide sequences in the sample. This sequence joins TRBV6-1 and TRBJ1-5; D not certain. The germline V gene has CDR1 MNHNS and CDR2 SASEGT. This CDR3 has 14 residues. The germline V and J ends were trimmed by 5 bases and 0 bases, with 8 bases remaining between them. The CDR3 DNA sequence: TGTGCCAGCAGTTCTGCATATAGCAATCAGCCCCAGCATTTT. This gives the protein CASSSAYSNQPQHF.

This rearrangement joins TRBV27 to TRBJ2-3; no clear D. V dropped 0 bases and J dropped 6 bases, with 7 bases sitting between them. CDR3 length: 13 amino acids. Germline-derived CDR1 and CDR2 are MNHEY and SMNVEV (reference sequence). Written as DNA, the CDR3 is TGTGCCAGCAGTTTATCCCCTCGGGATACGCAGTATTTT. It yields the protein CASSLSPRDTQYF.

The chain recombines TRBV27 with TRBJ2-7, with a possible D match to TRBD1 (6 bases). Trimming pared 2 bases from V and 2 bases from J, leaving 13 bases between. Looked up from germline, CDR1 is MNHEY and CDR2 is SMNVEV (reference sequence). CDR3 length: 15 amino acids. The CDR3: CASSLSRGGPYEQYF. The CDR3 DNA is TGTGCCAGCAGTTTAAGTAGAGGGGGTCCCTACGAGCAGTACTTC.

The chain joins TRBV5-1 to TRBJ2-5, with D hard to call. The germline CDR1 and CDR2 sequences are SGHRS and YFSETQ. Trimming left V 2 bases short and J 2 bases short, with 16 bases between. CDR3 length: 16 amino acids. CDR3 sequence reads: CASSLIAVTLQETQYF. The CDR3 DNA reads TGCGCCAGCAGCTTAATCGCGGTCACATTACAAGAGACCCAGTACTTC.

The chain links TRBV11-2 to TRBJ2-7, with unresolved D. Looked up from germline, CDR1 is SGHAT and CDR2 is FQNNGV. V lost 6 bases and J lost 1, with 16 bases in between. CDR3 size: 15 residues. The CDR3 region is CASRVDTTESYEQYF. Here the CDR3 DNA reads TGTGCCAGCAGGGTAGATACTACAGAGTCCTACGAGCAGTACTTC.

The chain carries TRBV30 and TRBJ2-7; D is tentatively TRBD1 or TRBD2 (5 bases each). Germline V gives CDR1 GTSNPN, CDR2 SVGIG (reference sequence). The CDR3 loop spans 14 amino acids. The germline V and J ends were trimmed by 7 bases and 0 bases, with 16 bases remaining between them. CDR3 residues: CALKPGRNSYEQYF. The CDR3 DNA reads TGTGCCTTGAAGCCGGGACGGAACTCCTACGAGCAGTACTTC.

The chain combines TRBV9 with TRBJ2-1, with D possibly TRBD2 on 6 matching bases. Trimming cost V 0 bases and J 1 base, with 11 bases left between them. The CDR3 runs to 16 residues. Germline values: CDR1 SGDLS, CDR2 YYNGEE. CDR3 region: CASSVEPGESYNEQFF. In nucleotides, the CDR3 is TGTGCCAGCAGCGTAGAACCGGGAGAATCCTACAATGAGCAGTTCTTC.

This sequence joins TRBV12-5 and TRBJ1-2, with TRBD1 matching 7 bases. The CDR3 runs 15 residues. With V trimmed by 3 bases and J by 4 bases, 8 bases remained unmatched. From germline, CDR1 is LGHNT and CDR2 FRNRAP. The CDR3 nucleotides are TGTGCTAGTGGTTTCGGCGTCGGGACAGTCTATGGCTACACCTTC. This sequence encodes CASGFGVGTVYGYTF.

The V gene is TRBV4-3, the J gene TRBJ2-7; TRBD2 matches at 10 bases. V was clipped by 1 base and J by 5 bases; unmatched bases: 5. Looked up from germline, CDR1 is LGHNA and CDR2 is YSLEER. The CDR3 is made up of 15 amino acids. Here the CDR3 DNA reads TGCGCCAGCAGCCAAGGGCTAGCGGGAGCCGACGAGCAGTACTTC. Translation gives CASSQGLAGADEQYF.

This sequence joins TRBV7-3 and TRBJ2-1, with D tentatively TRBD1 (6 bases). From germline, CDR1 is SGHTA and CDR2 FQGTGA. The CDR3 loop spans 13 amino acids. Deletions cut 5 bases from V and 6 bases from J, with 11 bases between. In nucleotides, the CDR3 is TGTGCCAGCAGCCCCGACAGGAGCAATGAGCAGTTCTTC. Translation: CASSPDRSNEQFF.

The V call is TRBV5-1, the J call TRBJ2-7; TRBD1 matches at 8 bases. V was clipped by 0 bases and J by 5 bases; unmatched bases: 1. This CDR3 is built from 13 residues. CDR1 is SGHRS, CDR2 YFSETQ, per germline. The CDR3: CASSLEQGDEQYF. The CDR3 coding sequence is TGCGCCAGCAGCTTGGAACAGGGGGACGAGCAGTACTTC.

The table lists this clone with a few counts. The chain links TRBV29-1 to TRBJ2-7; TRBD1 agrees at 7 bases. CDR1 is SQVTM and CDR2 is ANQGSEA in the germline V gene. The CDR3 contains 14 residues. J lost 2 bases, V lost 3 bases, and 7 bases had no gene match. The CDR3 region has the DNA TGCAGCGTTGAGGGGACAGACCTCACCTACGAGCAGTACTTC. It encodes CSVEGTDLTYEQYF.